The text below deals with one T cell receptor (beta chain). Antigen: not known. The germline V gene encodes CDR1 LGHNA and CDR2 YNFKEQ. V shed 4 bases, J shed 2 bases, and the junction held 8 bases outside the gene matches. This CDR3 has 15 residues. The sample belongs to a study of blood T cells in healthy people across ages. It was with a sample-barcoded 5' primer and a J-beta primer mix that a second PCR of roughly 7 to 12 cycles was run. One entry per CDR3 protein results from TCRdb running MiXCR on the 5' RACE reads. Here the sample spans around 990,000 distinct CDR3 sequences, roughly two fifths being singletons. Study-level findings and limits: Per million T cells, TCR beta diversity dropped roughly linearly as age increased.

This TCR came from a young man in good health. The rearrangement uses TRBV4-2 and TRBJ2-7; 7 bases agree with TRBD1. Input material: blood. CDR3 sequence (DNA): TGTGCCAGCAGCCTTAACGACAGGGACCCCTACGAGCAGTACTTC. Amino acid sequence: CASSLNDRDPYEQYF.